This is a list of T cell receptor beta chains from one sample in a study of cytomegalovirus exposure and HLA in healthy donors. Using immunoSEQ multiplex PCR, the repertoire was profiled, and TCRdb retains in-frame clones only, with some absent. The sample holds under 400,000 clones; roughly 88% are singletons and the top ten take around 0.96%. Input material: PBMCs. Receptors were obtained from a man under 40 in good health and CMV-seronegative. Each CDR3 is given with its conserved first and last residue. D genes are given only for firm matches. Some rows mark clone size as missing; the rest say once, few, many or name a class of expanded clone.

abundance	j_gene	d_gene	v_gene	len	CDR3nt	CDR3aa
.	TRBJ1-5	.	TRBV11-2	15	TGTGCCAGCAGCTTGACGAGCGGGGGCAATCAGCTCCAGCATTTT	CASSLTSGGNQLQHF
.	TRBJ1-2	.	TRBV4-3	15	TGCGCCAGCAGCCAAGACCTAGGACAAGACTATGGCTACACCTTC	CASSQDLGQDYGYTF
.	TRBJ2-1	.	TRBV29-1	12	TGCAGAGTTGATCAGGGCTACAATGAGCAGTTCTTC	CRVDQGYNEQFF
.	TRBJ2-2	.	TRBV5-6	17	TGTGCCAGCAGCTTTTGGGGTGGAGGGACGAGCACCGGGGAGCTGTTTTTT	CASSFWGGGTSTGELFF
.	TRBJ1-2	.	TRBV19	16	TGTGCCAGTAGTAAAGGGAAGGGCAGGGTAGTGGCTGGCTACACCTTC	CASSKGKGRVVAGYTF
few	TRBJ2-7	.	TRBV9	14	TGTGCCAGCAGCCCCGGGACTCAAACTTACGAGCAGTACTTC	CASSPGTQTYEQYF
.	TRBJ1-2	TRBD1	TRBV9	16	TGTGCCAGCAGCGCGCCTCGGGACAGAACAAACTATGGCTACACCTTC	CASSAPRDRTNYGYTF
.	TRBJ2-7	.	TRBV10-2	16	TGCGCCAGCAGTGAGTCCGGAGGGAGGGGGTCCTACGAGCAGTACTTC	CASSESGGRGSYEQYF
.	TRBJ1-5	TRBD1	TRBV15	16	TGTGCCACCAGCAGAGACGGGGCAGGGGGCGATCAGCCCCAGCATTTT	CATSRDGAGGDQPQHF
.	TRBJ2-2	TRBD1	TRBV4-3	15	TGCGCCAGCAGCTCGGACAGGAGGAACACCGGGGAGCTGTTTTTT	CASSSDRRNTGELFF
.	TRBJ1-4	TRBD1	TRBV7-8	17	TGTGCCAGCAGCTTAATCGCCCCGGGACAGGGGAATGAAAAACTGTTTTTT	CASSLIAPGQGNEKLFF
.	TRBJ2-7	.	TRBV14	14	TGTGCCAGCAGCCAGAATCCAGGGGTCTACGAGCAGTACTTC	CASSQNPGVYEQYF
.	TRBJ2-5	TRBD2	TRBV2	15	TGTGCCAGCAGTCCACTCGGGACTAGCGTCGAGACCCAGTACTTC	CASSPLGTSVETQYF
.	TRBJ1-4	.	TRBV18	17	TGTGCCAGCTCCTTTTCACCACCGACAGCAACTAATGAAAAACTGTTTTTT	CASSFSPPTATNEKLFF
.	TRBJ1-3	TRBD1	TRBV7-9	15	TGTGCCAGCAGCGGGACAGTCTACTCTGGAAACACCATATATTTT	CASSGTVYSGNTIYF
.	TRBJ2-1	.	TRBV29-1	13	TGCAGCGTCCGGGACAAGGATTACAATGAGCAGTTCTTC	CSVRDKDYNEQFF
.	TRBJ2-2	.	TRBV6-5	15	TGTGCCAGCAGCGTGGGCAGGGAGAACACCGGGGAGCTGTTTTTT	CASSVGRENTGELFF
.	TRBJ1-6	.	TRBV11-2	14	TGTGCCAGCAGCTTTAACAACTATAATTCACCCCTCCACTTT	CASSFNNYNSPLHF
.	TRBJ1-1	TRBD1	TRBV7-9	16	TGTGCCAGCAGCTCCAACCGGGACAGGGCGAACACTGAAGCTTTCTTT	CASSSNRDRANTEAFF
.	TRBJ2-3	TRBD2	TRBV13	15	TGTGCCAGCAGCTGGACTAGCGGGGGATGGGATACGCAGTATTTT	CASSWTSGGWDTQYF
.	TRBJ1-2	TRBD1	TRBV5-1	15	TGCGCCAGCAGCTTGTGGGATGGACAGGGCAACGGCTACACCTTC	CASSLWDGQGNGYTF
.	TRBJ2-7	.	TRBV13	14	TGTGCCAGCAGCCCCCCGGGACACATCTACGAGCAGTACTTC	CASSPPGHIYEQYF
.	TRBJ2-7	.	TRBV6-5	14	TGTGCCAGCAGTCGGGCCAGGGCAGGCTACGAGCAGTACTTC	CASSRARAGYEQYF
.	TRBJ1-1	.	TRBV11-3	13	TGTGCCAGCAGCTTAGACCGAGGGACTGAAGCTTTCTTT	CASSLDRGTEAFF
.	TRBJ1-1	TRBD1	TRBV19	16	TGTGCCAGTGAAACTATTAGGACAGGGGTGAACACTGAAGCTTTCTTT	CASETIRTGVNTEAFF
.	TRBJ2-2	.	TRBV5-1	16	TGCGCCAGCAGCTTGGCCTCAGGCACAGGTACCGGGGAGCTGTTTTTT	CASSLASGTGTGELFF
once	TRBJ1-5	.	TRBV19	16	TGTGCCAGTAGTATAGTCTCAGGCAATAGCAATCAGCCCCAGCATTTT	CASSIVSGNSNQPQHF
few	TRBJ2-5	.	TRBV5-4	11	TGTGCCATCGGGTACCAAGAGACCCAGTACTTC	CAIGYQETQYF
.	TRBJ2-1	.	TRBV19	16	TGTGCCAGTAGTCAAATGAACAGGGTTTTGGGCAATGAGCAGTTCTTC	CASSQMNRVLGNEQFF
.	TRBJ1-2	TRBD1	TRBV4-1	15	TGCGCCAGCAGCCAAGATCCGGACAGGGGAACGGACTACACCTTC	CASSQDPDRGTDYTF
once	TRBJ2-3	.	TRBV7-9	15	TGTGCCAGCAGCTCCCCAGACAGGAGCACAGATACGCAGTATTTT	CASSSPDRSTDTQYF